The 8 T cell receptor beta chains below come from one sample, sequenced in a study of control samples from healthy donors and cancer patients. The repertoire was sequenced with immunoSEQ multiplex PCR; TCRdb's copy has only in-frame clones and lacks some. The sample has about 410,000 clones; about 93% are singletons. Sequencing was carried out using PBMCs. The origin of the receptors is a man between 35 and 55 years old with head and neck cancer.

This clone was counted a single time. The chain couples TRBV29-1 to TRBJ1-1, with unresolved D. V lost 5 bases, J lost 3 bases, and 13 bases lay in between. CDR1 and CDR2 from the germline V gene are SQVTM and ANQGSEA. This CDR3 comprises 13 residues. CDR3 bases: TGCAGCGTTACACGGACGGATTACACTGAAGCTTTCTTT. Translation gives CSVTRTDYTEAFF.

The chain has TRBV19 and TRBJ2-1; no definite D call. Germline CDR1 reads LNHDA; CDR2 reads SQIVND (reference sequence). The CDR3 consists of 14 residues. V was clipped by 4 bases and J by 9 bases, with 16 bases between them. The CDR3 loop is CASSTQVLNSEQFF. Written as DNA, the CDR3 is TGTGCCAGTAGTACGCAAGTCCTCAACAGTGAGCAGTTCTTC.

This clone was seen only a few times. The J gene is TRBJ2-7, the V gene TRBV5-4, with a possible D match to TRBD2 (5 bases). V was clipped by 6 bases and J by 2 bases, with 18 bases between them. CDR1 and CDR2 (germline): SGHNT, YYREEE (reference sequence). The CDR3 sequence is 15 residues long. CDR3 sequence (DNA): TGTGCCAGCACCTACCGCGCAGGAGGCCCCTACGAGCAGTACTTC. Residues: CASTYRAGGPYEQYF. The full variable domain, completed using reference TRBV5-4 and TRBJ2-7, is ETGVTQSPTHLIKTRGQQVTLRCSSQSGHNTVSWYQQALGQGPQFIFQYYREEENGRGNFPPRFSGLQFPNYSSELNVNALELDDSALYLCASTYRAGGPYEQYFGPGTRLTVT.

This chain joins TRBV7-9 and TRBJ2-5; D unresolved. V was clipped by 7 bases and J by 5 bases, with 8 bases between them. CDR1 and CDR2 (germline): SEHNR, FQNEAQ (reference sequence). This CDR3 contains 11 residues. The CDR3 spells CASTPKETQYF. For the CDR3, the DNA is TGTGCCAGCACCCCCAAGGAGACCCAGTACTTC.

This clone was picked up one time. The genes are TRBV14 and TRBJ1-3; the D gene is possibly TRBD1 (5 bases). CDR3 length: 15 residues. The germline V and J ends were trimmed by 0 bases and 0 bases, with 6 bases remaining between them. Germline CDR1 SGHDN, CDR2 FVKESK. This CDR3 is CASSQEGGSGNTIYF. CDR3 in DNA: TGTGCCAGCAGCCAAGAGGGGGGCTCTGGAAACACCATATATTTT.

The chain uses TRBV30 and TRBJ1-1, with 8 bases aligning to TRBD1. Looked up from germline, CDR1 is GTSNPN and CDR2 is SVGIG (reference sequence). V lost 8 bases to trimming and J lost 1 base; unmatched junction nucleotides: 6. The CDR3 consists of 13 residues. This chain's CDR3 is CAIDRGKNTEAFF. The CDR3 DNA reads as TGTGCCATAGACAGGGGCAAGAACACTGAAGCTTTCTTT.

The chain couples TRBV27 to TRBJ1-4, with D possibly TRBD1 on 5 matching bases. This CDR3 is built from 14 residues. The germline CDR1 and CDR2 sequences are MNHEY and SMNVEV (reference sequence). V gave up 8 bases and J gave up 5 bases, with 15 bases separating them. CDR3 loop: CASCGRGGNEKLFF. The CDR3 DNA reads as TGTGCCAGCTGCGGACGCGGGGGGAATGAAAAACTGTTTTTT.

The V gene is TRBV24-1, the J gene TRBJ1-2; TRBD1 is a possible D gene (5 bases). This CDR3 has 14 residues. V was shortened by 3 bases and J by 3 bases, with 10 bases between the two germline ends. Germline V gives CDR1 KGHDR, CDR2 SFDVKD. DNA of the CDR3: TGTGCCACCAGTGATAGTGGGGGGGACTATGGCTACACCTTC. Its protein is CATSDSGGDYGYTF.